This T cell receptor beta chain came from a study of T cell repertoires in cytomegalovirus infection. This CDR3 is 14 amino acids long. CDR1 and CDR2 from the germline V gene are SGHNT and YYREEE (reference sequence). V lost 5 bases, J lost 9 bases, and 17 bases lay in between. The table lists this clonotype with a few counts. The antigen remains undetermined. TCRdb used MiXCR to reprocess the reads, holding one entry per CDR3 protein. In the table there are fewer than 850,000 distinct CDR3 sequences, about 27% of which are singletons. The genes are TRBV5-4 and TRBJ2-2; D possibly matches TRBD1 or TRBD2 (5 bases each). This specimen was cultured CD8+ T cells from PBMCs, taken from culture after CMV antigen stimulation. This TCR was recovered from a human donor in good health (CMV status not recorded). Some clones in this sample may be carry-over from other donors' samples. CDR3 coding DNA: TGTGCCAGCAGTTGGGACGGAGCAGACCGGGAGCTGTTTTTT. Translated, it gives CASSWDGADRELFF. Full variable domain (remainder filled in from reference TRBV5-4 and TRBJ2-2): ETGVTQSPTHLIKTRGQQVTLRCSSQSGHNTVSWYQQALGQGPQFIFQYYREEENGRGNFPPRFSGLQFPNYSSELNVNALELDDSALYLCASSWDGADRELFFGEGSRLTVL.